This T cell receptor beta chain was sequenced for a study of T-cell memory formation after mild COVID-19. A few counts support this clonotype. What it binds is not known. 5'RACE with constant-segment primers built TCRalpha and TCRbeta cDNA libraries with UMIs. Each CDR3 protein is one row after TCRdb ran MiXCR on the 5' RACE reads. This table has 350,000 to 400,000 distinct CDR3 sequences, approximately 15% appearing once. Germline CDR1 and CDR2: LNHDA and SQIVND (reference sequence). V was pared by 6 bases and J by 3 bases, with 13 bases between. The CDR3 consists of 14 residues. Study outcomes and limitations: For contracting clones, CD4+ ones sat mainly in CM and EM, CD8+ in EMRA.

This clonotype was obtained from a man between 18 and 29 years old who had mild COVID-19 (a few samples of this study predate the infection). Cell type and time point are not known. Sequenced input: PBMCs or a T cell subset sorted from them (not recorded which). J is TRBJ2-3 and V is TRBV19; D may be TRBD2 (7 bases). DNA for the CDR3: TGTGCCAGTAGGAGGGGGGGGCCAACAGATACGCAGTATTTT. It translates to CASRRGGPTDTQYF.